One and the same sample provided the 26 T cell receptor beta chains below, sequenced in a study of blood T cell repertoires in COVID-19. Here immunoSEQ multiplex PCR was the method, and the copy in TCRdb shows in-frame clones only, minus some. The repertoire holds about 26,000 clones, with approximately 66% as singletons. Sequenced material: peripheral blood. The receptors originated from a man aged 55 to 69 with active or convalescent COVID-19.

The genes are TRBV10-3 and TRBJ2-1; 7 nucleotides match TRBD2. In germline, CDR1 is ENHRY, CDR2 SYGVKD. The CDR3 runs to 15 residues. V dropped 10 bases and J dropped 0; count of bases not matched to a gene: 9. In DNA form, the CDR3 reads TGTGCCACAAAAACTGGCGGGAGCTCCTACAATGAGCAGTTCTTC. Its translation: CATKTGGSSYNEQFF.

The V gene is TRBV4-1, the J gene TRBJ2-1, with TRBD2 matching 10 bases. The CDR3 has 20 residues. Germline lookup yields CDR1 MGHRA and CDR2 YSYEKL. J was trimmed by 0 bases and V by 0 bases; bases with no gene match: 11. CDR3 region: CASSQDPGLALRSSYNEQFF. CDR3 nucleotides: TGCGCCAGCAGCCAAGACCCGGGACTAGCGTTGAGAAGCTCCTACAATGAGCAGTTCTTC.

The rearrangement links TRBV18 to TRBJ2-6; TRBD1 might be the D (6 bases). Deletions cut 4 bases from V and 2 bases from J, with 9 bases between. The CDR3 covers 15 residues. Looked up from germline, CDR1 is KGHSH and CDR2 is LQKENI. CDR3 loop: CASSLGGAGANVLTF. In DNA, the CDR3 is TGTGCCAGCTCACTTGGGGGCGCTGGGGCCAACGTCCTGACTTTC.

The chain is built from TRBV18 and TRBJ2-1; D not certain. Germline loops: CDR1 KGHSH, CDR2 LQKENI. The CDR3 extends over 13 amino acids. The V gene lost 2 bases and the J gene lost 5 bases, with 7 bases spanning the gap. The CDR3 DNA reads as TGTGCCAGCTCACCAAGTCGGGACAATGAGCAGTTCTTC. Amino acids: CASSPSRDNEQFF.

This clone is termed medium-sized. This sequence joins TRBV7-9 and TRBJ2-7; 10 bases align to TRBD2. Germline CDR1 and CDR2: SEHNR and FQNEAQ (reference sequence). The CDR3 length is 17 residues. V lost 6 bases and J lost 7; bases outside the gene matches: 18. The CDR3 loop is CASRSPLGSGRPEEQYF. The DNA of the CDR3 is TGTGCCAGCAGAAGTCCCCTGGGTAGCGGGAGGCCGGAGGAGCAGTACTTC.

J is TRBJ2-2 and V is TRBV6-6, with 11 bases that match TRBD1. The CDR3 runs to 15 residues. Germline CDR1 reads MNHNY; CDR2 reads SVGAGI (reference sequence). The trim removed 5 bases at V and 5 bases at J, leaving 4 bases unmatched. The CDR3 bases are TGTGCCAGCAGTCGGACAGGGGGCGCGACCGGGGAGCTGTTTTTT. Amino acids: CASSRTGGATGELFF.

The chain combines TRBV5-1 with TRBJ1-5; 10 nucleotides line up with TRBD1. Per the germline V gene, CDR1 is SGHRS and CDR2 is YFSETQ. This CDR3 contains 17 residues. The V and J ends lost 3 bases and 4 bases, in that order; junction bases with no gene match: 10. The CDR3 nucleotides read TGCGCCAGCAGCTGCCCGGACAGGGGGGAGTGGAATCAGCCCCAGCATTTT. Its protein product is CASSCPDRGEWNQPQHF.

The chain couples TRBV19 to TRBJ1-5; D may be TRBD1 (6 bases). The CDR3 runs 16 residues. V dropped 4 bases and J dropped 5 bases, with 18 bases sitting between them. CDR1 and CDR2 (germline): LNHDA, SQIVND (reference sequence). CDR3 DNA: TGTGCCAGTAGTACCATCCGGACAGTGCGGCATCAGCCCCAGCATTTT. This encodes CASSTIRTVRHQPQHF. Full variable domain (rest looked up from reference TRBV19 and TRBJ1-5): DGGITQSPKYLFRKEGQNVTLSCEQNLNHDAMYWYRQDPGQGLRLIYYSQIVNDFQKGDIAEGYSVSREKKESFPLTVTSAQKNPTAFYLCASSTIRTVRHQPQHFGDGTRLSIL.

The CDR3 is CASIKTGVGGGELFF. In DNA form, the CDR3 reads TGTGCCAGCATTAAGACAGGGGTAGGAGGCGGGGAGCTGTTTTTT. The chain combines TRBV27 with TRBJ2-2; 8 bases match TRBD1. Per the germline V gene, CDR1 is MNHEY and CDR2 is SMNVEV (reference sequence). This CDR3 region has 15 residues. V dropped 7 bases and J dropped 7; count of bases not matched to a gene: 11.

The chain is built from TRBV2 and TRBJ2-7; perhaps TRBD1 as D (6 bases). The CDR3 is 14 amino acids. The germline V gene has CDR1 SNHLY and CDR2 FYNNEI. With 6 bases removed from V and 1 base from J, the gap between germline ends came to 13 bases. The CDR3 loop is CASRPQGRSYEQYF. The CDR3, as DNA: TGTGCCAGCAGACCACAGGGCCGGTCCTACGAGCAGTACTTC.

This clone was picked up a small number of times. This chain connects TRBV5-6 to TRBJ2-7, with D possibly being TRBD2 (5 bases). Looked up from germline, CDR1 is SGHDT and CDR2 is YYEEEE. V was pared by 5 bases and J by 1 base, with 22 bases between. The CDR3 consists of 17 residues. CDR3 sequence (DNA): TGTGCCAGCAGTTTTCTCCCGGGGAACGAGAAGTCCTACGAGCAGTACTTC. The encoded protein is CASSFLPGNEKSYEQYF.

The V and J genes are TRBV25-1 and TRBJ2-6; D is unresolved. V gave up 9 bases and J gave up 2 bases, with 8 bases separating them. Germline-derived CDR1 and CDR2 are MGHDK and SYGVNS. CDR3 length: 13 residues. CDR3 DNA: TGTGCCAGTACGGTTACTGGGGCCAACGTCCTGACTTTC. This sequence encodes CASTVTGANVLTF.

V and J are TRBV7-2 and TRBJ1-3, with a tentative D call TRBD1 (5 bases). Looked up from germline, CDR1 is SGHTA and CDR2 is FQGNSA. This CDR3 is 15 amino acids long. V lost 0 bases and J lost 2, with 8 bases in between. CDR3 amino acids: CASSLAPRAGNTIYF. For the CDR3, the DNA is TGTGCCAGCAGCTTAGCGCCCAGGGCTGGAAACACCATATATTTT.

J is TRBJ2-7 and V is TRBV6-5, with 8 positions matching TRBD2. Trimming at V came to 5 bases and at J to 5 bases, leaving 11 bases not matched to a gene. The V gene's germline CDR1 is MNHEY and CDR2 SVGAGI. CDR3 length: 15 amino acids. CDR3 sequence reads: CASSRLAPLGHEQYF. The CDR3 DNA reads as TGTGCCAGCAGTCGACTAGCGCCTTTGGGCCACGAGCAGTACTTC.

This chain joins TRBV5-1 and TRBJ2-7, with 9 bases fitting TRBD1. J was trimmed by 3 bases and V by 4 bases; bases with no gene match: 2. CDR3 length equals 13 residues. Germline values: CDR1 SGHRS, CDR2 YFSETQ. CDR3 bases: TGCGCCAGCAGCGGGGGACAGGGCTACGAGCAGTACTTC. This encodes CASSGGQGYEQYF. Supplemented by reference TRBV5-1 and TRBJ2-7, the full variable domain reads KAGVTQTPRYLIKTRGQQVTLSCSPISGHRSVSWYQQTPGQGLQFLFEYFSETQRNKGNFPGRFSGRQFSNSRSEMNVSTLELGDSALYLCASSGGQGYEQYFGPGTRLTVT.

This clone was detected only a few times. The chain uses TRBV2 and TRBJ2-3; D gene unclear. Germline CDR1 reads SNHLY; CDR2 reads FYNNEI. The CDR3 is 10 amino acids. Deletions cut 8 bases from V and 8 bases from J, with 8 bases between. The CDR3 coding sequence is TGTGCCAGCGCAATAGCTACGCAGTATTTT. It specifies CASAIATQYF.

The chain employs TRBV25-1 and TRBJ1-1; tentatively, D is TRBD1 (5 bases). Trimming pared 2 bases from V and 10 bases from J, leaving 17 bases between. Germline V gene lookup returns CDR1 MGHDK and CDR2 SYGVNS. The CDR3 sequence is 14 residues long. CDR3 bases: TGTGCCAGCAGTGAACCATACGCGACAGCAAGAGCTTTCTTT. Amino acids: CASSEPYATARAFF.

This clone was recorded only once. This chain links TRBV7-3 with TRBJ2-3; a weak D match, TRBD2 (7 bases). This CDR3 spans 17 amino acids. V dropped 8 bases and J dropped 2 bases, with 23 bases sitting between them. Germline assignment: CDR1 SGHTA and CDR2 FQGTGA. The CDR3: CASGSTIRRGLTDTQYF. The CDR3 region has the DNA TGTGCCAGCGGCTCGACCATACGGCGGGGGCTCACAGATACGCAGTATTTT.

The V call is TRBV18, the J call TRBJ2-7; TRBD2 matches 7 bases. CDR1 and CDR2 (germline): KGHSH, LQKENI. Germline trimming cut 3 bases from V and 0 bases from J; bases unmatched to any gene: 8. This CDR3 has 16 amino acids. The CDR3 nucleotides are TGTGCCAGCTCACCCTTCGGGGAGGGAAACTCCTACGAGCAGTACTTC. Translated: CASSPFGEGNSYEQYF. The full variable domain, with the rest looked up from reference TRBV18 and TRBJ2-7, is NAGVMQNPRHLVRRRGQEARLRCSPMKGHSHVYWYRQLPEEGLKFMVYLQKENIIDESGMPKERFSAEFPKEGPSILRIQQVVRGDSAAYFCASSPFGEGNSYEQYFGPGTRLTVT.

The chain uses TRBV12-3 or TRBV12-4 and TRBJ1-2, with D possibly TRBD1 on 6 matching bases. This CDR3 region has 13 residues. The germline V and J ends were trimmed by 4 bases and 2 bases, with 8 bases remaining between them. The chain's CDR3 is CASSWGQNYGYTF. The CDR3 DNA is TGTGCCAGCAGTTGGGGGCAAAACTATGGCTACACCTTC.

The rearrangement uses TRBV28 and TRBJ1-1; 7 bases align to TRBD1. Losses at the gene ends were 6 bases for V and 6 bases for J; bases not matched to a gene: 7. CDR1 MDHEN and CDR2 SYDVKM come from the germline V gene. CDR3 length equals 13 residues. For the CDR3, the DNA is TGTGCCAGCAGGCGACAGGGAAGGGCTGAAGCTTTCTTT. Protein product: CASRRQGRAEAFF.

This clone was detected a few times. This rearrangement joins TRBV6-6 to TRBJ2-7, with D perhaps TRBD2 (5 bases). The length of the CDR3 is 13 residues. The V gene lost 6 bases and the J gene lost 2 bases, with 11 bases spanning the gap. CDR1 MNHNY and CDR2 SVGAGI come from the germline V gene (reference sequence). The CDR3: CASSERSPYEQYF. In nucleotides, the CDR3 is TGTGCCAGCAGCGAGCGGTCCCCCTACGAGCAGTACTTC.

This clone was observed a handful of times. The DNA of the CDR3 is TGTGCCAGCAGTTACAGGGCAGCTGAAGCTTTCTTT. Amino acids: CASSYRAAEAFF. The V call is TRBV2, the J call TRBJ1-1; a weak D match, TRBD1 (6 bases). Trimming left V 5 bases short and J 6 bases short, with 10 bases between. Germline-derived CDR1 and CDR2 are SNHLY and FYNNEI. The CDR3 loop spans 12 amino acids.

The chain recombines TRBV12-3 or TRBV12-4 with TRBJ1-5, with TRBD1 as a possible D gene (5 bases). Trimming took off 3 bases at V and 4 bases at J, with 7 bases between the two ends. The CDR3 runs to 13 residues. The DNA for the CDR3 is TGTGCCAGCAGTTTCGGGGGTAATCAGCCCCAGCATTTT. It is translated as CASSFGGNQPQHF.

V is TRBV2 and J is TRBJ2-3, with 7 nucleotides matching TRBD2. V gave up 7 bases and J gave up 5 bases; unmatched junction bases: 9. Germline V gene data show CDR1 as SNHLY and CDR2 as FYNNEI. The CDR3 covers 14 residues. CDR3 sequence: CASNRAGLRDTQYF. The CDR3 nucleotides read TGTGCCAGCAACCGAGCGGGGCTTAGAGATACGCAGTATTTT.

The V and J genes are TRBV7-2 and TRBJ1-1; TRBD1 is a possible D gene (5 bases). Looked up from germline, CDR1 is SGHTA and CDR2 is FQGNSA. The V and J ends lost 1 base and 1 base respectively, with 10 bases between them. The CDR3 loop spans 15 amino acids. The CDR3 loop is CASSLGGTGNTEAFF. The CDR3 region has the DNA TGTGCCAGCAGCTTAGGCGGGACGGGGAACACTGAAGCTTTCTTT.